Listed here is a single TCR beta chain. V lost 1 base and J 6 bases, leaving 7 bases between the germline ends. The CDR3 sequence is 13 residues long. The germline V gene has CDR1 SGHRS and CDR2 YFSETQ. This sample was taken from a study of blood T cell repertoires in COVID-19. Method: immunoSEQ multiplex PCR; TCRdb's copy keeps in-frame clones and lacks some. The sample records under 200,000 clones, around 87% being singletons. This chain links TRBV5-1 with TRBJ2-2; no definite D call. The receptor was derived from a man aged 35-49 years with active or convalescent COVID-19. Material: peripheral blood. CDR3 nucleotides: TGCGCCAGCAGCTTGAACTCACCCGGGGAGCTGTTTTTT. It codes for CASSLNSPGELFF.